This TCR beta chain was retrieved from a study of T cells after yellow fever vaccination. Study conclusions and caveats: It was a weaker secondary response, yet one that peaked faster, at day 5 versus 15.

Production of TCR cDNA was by 5'RACE template switching, which also added a universal primer site and UMIs. One entry per CDR3 protein results from TCRdb running MiXCR on the 5' RACE reads. The data hold under 600,000 distinct CDR3 sequences, with just over 20% observed a single time. The CDR3 runs 17 residues. The junction had 13 bases not matched to a gene; V was cut back by 2 bases and J by 5 bases. Germline CDR1 is MNHEY and CDR2 is SVGAGI. In regard to this clonotype: Its antigen remains unknown.

The gene calls are TRBV6-5 and TRBJ2-7; 9 bases are a match to TRBD2. The sequence was collected from a man between 18 and 35 years old who received the YFV17D yellow fever vaccine. The source was PBMCs, collected more than 20 days after the first yellow fever vaccination. This CDR3 is CASSYAPSGAFVHEQYF. The DNA of the CDR3 is TGTGCCAGCAGTTACGCTCCTAGCGGGGCATTCGTACACGAGCAGTACTTC.